In this sample, the clone carrying this T cell receptor beta chain turned up a few times. The target antigen is unknown. This specimen belongs to a study of T cell repertoires in cytomegalovirus infection. Study at large: Matching HLA type and CMV infection were both indicated by public TCR beta signatures.

Findings and limits, study-wide: Cumulative frequency (of public TCR beta family members) identified carriers of CMV plus the relevant HLA. Ex vivo responses were dominated by HLA-C-restricted CMV-specific TCR beta clonotypes.

TCRdb re-called the reads through MiXCR, storing one row per CDR3 protein. This table has hundreds of thousands of distinct CDR3 sequences, more than 20% appearing once. The sequencing sample was made of CD8+ T cells from PBMCs. This TCR came from a human donor in good health (CMV status not recorded). Some clones in this sample may be carry-over from other donors' samples.

Written as DNA, the CDR3 is TGTGCCAGCAGCCGCCCGGGTGCCAATCAGCCCCAGCATTTT. This sequence encodes CASSRPGANQPQHF. The rearrangement links TRBV7-9 to TRBJ1-5; no clear D gene. The germline V gene encodes CDR1 SEHNR and CDR2 FQNEAQ (reference sequence). Trimming took 5 bases from V and 3 from J, leaving 11 bases between them. CDR3 size: 14 residues.